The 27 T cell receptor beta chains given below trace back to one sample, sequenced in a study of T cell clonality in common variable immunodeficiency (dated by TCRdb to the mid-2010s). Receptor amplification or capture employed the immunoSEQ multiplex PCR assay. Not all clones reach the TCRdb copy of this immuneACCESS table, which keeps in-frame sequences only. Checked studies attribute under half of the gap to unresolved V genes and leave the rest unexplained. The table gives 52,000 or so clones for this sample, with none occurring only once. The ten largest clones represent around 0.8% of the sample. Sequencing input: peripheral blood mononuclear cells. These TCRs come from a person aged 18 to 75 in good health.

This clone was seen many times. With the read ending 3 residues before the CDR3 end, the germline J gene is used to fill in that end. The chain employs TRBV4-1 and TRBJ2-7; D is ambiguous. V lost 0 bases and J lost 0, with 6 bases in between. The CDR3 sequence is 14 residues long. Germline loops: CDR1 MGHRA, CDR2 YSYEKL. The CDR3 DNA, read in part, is TGCGCCAGCAGCCAAGACGGTTTCTCCTACGAG. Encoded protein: CASSQDGFSYE. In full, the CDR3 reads CASSQDGFSYEQYF.

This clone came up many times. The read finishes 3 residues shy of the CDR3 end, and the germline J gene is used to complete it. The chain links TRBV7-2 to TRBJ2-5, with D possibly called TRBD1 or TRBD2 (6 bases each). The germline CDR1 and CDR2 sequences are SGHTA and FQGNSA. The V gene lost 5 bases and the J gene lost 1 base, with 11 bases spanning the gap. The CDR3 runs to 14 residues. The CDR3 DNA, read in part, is TGTGCCAGCAGCCCCGGAGGGGGCCAAGAGACC. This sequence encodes CASSPGGGQET. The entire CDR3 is CASSPGGGQETQYF.

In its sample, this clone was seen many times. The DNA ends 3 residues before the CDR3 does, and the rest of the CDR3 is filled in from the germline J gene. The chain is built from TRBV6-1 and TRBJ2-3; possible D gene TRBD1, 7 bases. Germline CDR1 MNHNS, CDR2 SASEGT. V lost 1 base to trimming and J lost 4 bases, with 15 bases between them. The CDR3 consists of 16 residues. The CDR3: CASSEGTGGGADTQYF. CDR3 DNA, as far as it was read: TGTGCCAGCAGTGAAGGAACTGGAGGGGGCGCAGATACG.

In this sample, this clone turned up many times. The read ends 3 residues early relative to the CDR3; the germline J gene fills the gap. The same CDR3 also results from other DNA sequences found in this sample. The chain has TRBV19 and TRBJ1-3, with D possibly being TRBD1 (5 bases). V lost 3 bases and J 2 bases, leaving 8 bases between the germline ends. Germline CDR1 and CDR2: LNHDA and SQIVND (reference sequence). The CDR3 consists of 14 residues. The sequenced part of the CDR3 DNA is TGTGCCAGTAGTATTGGAGGGGCTGGAAACACC. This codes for CASSIGGAGNT. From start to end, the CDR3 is CASSIGGAGNTIYF.

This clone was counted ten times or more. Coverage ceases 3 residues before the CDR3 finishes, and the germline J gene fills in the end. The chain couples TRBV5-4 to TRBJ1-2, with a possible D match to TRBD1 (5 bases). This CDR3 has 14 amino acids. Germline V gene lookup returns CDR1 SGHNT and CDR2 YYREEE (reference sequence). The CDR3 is CASSLEQAGRGYTF. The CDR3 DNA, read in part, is TGTGCCAGCAGCTTGGAACAGGCAGGACGCGGC.

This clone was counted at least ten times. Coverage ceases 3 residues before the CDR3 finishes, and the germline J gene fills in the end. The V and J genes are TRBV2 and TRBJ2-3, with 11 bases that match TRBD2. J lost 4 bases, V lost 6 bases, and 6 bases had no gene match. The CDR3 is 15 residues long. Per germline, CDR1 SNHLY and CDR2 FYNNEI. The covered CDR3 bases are TGTGCCAGCAGCGGGTTAGCGGGAGGGGCAGATACG. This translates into CASSGLAGGADT. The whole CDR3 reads CASSGLAGGADTQYF.

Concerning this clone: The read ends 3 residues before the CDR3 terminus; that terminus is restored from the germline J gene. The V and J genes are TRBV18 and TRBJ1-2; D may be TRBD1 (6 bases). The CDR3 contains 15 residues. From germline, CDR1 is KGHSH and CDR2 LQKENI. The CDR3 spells CASSLRSRGPGDYTF. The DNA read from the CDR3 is TGTGCCAGCTCCCTAAGGTCCCGAGGTCCAGGGGAC. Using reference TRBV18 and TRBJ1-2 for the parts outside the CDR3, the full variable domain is NAGVMQNPRHLVRRRGQEARLRCSPMKGHSHVYWYRQLPEEGLKFMVYLQKENIIDESGMPKERFSAEFPKEGPSILRIQQVVRGDSAAYFCASSLRSRGPGDYTFGSGTRLTVV.

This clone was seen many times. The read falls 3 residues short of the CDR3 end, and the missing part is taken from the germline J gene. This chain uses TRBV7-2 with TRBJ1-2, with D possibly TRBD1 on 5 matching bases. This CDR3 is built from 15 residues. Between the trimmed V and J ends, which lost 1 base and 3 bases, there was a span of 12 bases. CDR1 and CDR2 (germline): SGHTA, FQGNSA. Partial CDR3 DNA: TGTGCCAGCAGCTTAGGGGGGGGACGGGACTATGGC. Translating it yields CASSLGGGRDYG. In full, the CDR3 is CASSLGGGRDYGYTF.

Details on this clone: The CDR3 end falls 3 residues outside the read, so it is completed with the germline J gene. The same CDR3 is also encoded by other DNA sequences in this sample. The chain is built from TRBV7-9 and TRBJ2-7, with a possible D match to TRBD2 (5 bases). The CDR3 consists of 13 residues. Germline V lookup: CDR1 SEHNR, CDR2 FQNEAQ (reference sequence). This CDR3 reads CSSSHPGAYEQYF. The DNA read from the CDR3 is TGTTCTAGCAGTCACCCCGGGGCCTACGAG.

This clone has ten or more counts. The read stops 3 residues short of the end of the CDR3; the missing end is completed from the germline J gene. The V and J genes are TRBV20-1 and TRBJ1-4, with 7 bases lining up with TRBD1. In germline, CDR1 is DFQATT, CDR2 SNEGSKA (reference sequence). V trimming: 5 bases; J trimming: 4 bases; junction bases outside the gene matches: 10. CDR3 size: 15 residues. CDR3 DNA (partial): TGCAGTGCTCCGACGGCGGGACAGCATAATGAAAAA. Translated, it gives CSAPTAGQHNEK. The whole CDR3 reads CSAPTAGQHNEKLFF.

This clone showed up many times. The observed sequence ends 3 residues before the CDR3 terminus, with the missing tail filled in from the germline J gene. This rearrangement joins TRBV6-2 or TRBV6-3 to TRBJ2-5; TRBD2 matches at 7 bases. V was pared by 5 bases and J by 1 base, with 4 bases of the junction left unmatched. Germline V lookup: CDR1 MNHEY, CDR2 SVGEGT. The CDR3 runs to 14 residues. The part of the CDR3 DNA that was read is TGTGCCAGCAGTCAACAGCGGGGCCAAGAGACC. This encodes CASSQQRGQET. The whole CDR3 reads CASSQQRGQETQYF.

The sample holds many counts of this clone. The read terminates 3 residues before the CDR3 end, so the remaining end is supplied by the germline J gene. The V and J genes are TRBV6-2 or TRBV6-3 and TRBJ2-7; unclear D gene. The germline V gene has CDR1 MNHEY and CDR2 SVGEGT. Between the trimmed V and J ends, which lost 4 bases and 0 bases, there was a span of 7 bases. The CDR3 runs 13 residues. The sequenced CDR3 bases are TGTGCCAGCAGTTTGTCTAACTCCTACGAG. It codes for CASSLSNSYE. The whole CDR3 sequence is CASSLSNSYEQYF.

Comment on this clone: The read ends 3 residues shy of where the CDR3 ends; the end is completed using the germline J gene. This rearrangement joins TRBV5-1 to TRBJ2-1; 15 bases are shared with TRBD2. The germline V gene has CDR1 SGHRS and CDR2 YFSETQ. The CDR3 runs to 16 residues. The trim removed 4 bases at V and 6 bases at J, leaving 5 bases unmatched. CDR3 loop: CASSRSGLAGGNEQFF. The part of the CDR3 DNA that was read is TGCGCCAGCAGCCGATCGGGACTAGCGGGAGGCAATGAG.

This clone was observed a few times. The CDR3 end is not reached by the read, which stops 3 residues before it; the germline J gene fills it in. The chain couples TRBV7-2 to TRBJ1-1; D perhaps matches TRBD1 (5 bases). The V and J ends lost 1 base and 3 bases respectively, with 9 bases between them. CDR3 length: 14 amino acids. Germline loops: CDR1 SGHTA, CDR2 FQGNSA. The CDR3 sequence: CASSLVGGDTEAFF. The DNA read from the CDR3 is TGTGCCAGCAGCTTAGTTGGGGGGGACACTGAA.

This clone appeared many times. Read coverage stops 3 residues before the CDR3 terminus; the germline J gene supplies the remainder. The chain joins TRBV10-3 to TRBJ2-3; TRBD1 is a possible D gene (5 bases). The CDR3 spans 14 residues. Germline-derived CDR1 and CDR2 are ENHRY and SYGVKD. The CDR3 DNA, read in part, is TGTGCCATCAGGGCAGGGATCAACCAAGAGACG. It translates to CAIRAGINQET. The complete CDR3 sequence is CAIRAGINQETQYF.

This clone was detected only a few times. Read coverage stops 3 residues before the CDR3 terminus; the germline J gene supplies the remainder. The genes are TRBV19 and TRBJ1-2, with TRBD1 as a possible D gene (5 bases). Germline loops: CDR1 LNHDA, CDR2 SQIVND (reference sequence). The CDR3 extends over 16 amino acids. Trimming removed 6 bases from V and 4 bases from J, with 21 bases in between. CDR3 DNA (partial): TGTGCCAGTAGCTGGGGGGACTACTCAGGGAGCTATGGC. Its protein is CASSWGDYSGSYG. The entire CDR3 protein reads CASSWGDYSGSYGYTF.

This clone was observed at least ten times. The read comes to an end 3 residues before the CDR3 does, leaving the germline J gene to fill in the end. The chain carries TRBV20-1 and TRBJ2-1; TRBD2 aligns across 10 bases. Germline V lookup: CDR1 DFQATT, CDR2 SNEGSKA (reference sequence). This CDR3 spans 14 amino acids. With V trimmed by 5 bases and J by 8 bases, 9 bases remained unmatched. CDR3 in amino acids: CSASSGRVMDEQFF. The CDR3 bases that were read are TGCAGTGCTTCCAGCGGGAGGGTTATGGATGAG.

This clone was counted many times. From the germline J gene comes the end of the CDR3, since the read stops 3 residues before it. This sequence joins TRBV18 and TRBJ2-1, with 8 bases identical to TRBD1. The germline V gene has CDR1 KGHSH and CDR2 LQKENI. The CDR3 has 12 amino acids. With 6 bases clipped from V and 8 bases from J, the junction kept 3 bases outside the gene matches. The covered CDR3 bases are TGTGCCAGCTCGTCGACAGGGGATGAG. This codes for CASSSTGDE. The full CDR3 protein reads CASSSTGDEQFF.

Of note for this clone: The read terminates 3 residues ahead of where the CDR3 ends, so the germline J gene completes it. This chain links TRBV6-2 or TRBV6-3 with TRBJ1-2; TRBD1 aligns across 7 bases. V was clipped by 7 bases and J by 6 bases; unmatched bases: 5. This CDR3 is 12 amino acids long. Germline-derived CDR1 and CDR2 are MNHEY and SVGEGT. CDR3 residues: CASNDRDDGYTF. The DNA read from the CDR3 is TGTGCCAGCAATGACAGGGACGATGGC.

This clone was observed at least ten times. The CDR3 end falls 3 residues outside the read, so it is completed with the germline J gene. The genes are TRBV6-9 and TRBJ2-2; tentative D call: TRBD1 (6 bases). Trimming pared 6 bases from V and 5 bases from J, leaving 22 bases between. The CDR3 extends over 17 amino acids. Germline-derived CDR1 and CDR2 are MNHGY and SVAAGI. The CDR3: CASSPRTADQGTGELFF. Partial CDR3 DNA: TGTGCCAGCAGCCCAAGGACAGCCGATCAGGGGACCGGGGAG.

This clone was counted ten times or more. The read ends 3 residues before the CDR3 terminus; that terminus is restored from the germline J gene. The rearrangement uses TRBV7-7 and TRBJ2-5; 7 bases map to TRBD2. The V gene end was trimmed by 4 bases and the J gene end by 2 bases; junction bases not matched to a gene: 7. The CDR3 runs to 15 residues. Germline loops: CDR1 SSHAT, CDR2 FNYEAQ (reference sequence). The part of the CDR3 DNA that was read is TGTGCCAGCAGCTACATGGGGGGGGGACAAGAGACC. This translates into CASSYMGGGQET. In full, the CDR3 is CASSYMGGGQETQYF.

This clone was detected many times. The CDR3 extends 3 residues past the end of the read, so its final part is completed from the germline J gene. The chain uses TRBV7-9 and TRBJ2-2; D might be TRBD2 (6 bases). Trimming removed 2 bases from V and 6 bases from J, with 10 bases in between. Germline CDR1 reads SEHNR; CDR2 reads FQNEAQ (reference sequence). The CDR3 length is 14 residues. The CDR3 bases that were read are TGTGCCAGCAGCTTACCTAGCGAGTCCGGGGAG. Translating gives CASSLPSESGE. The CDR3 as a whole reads CASSLPSESGELFF.

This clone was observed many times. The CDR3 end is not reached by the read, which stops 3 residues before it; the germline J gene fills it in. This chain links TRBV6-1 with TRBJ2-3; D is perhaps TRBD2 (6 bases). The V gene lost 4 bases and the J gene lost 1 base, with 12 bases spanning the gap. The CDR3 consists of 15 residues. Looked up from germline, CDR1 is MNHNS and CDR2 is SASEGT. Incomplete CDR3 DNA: TGTGCCAGCAGTGGGAGGGGTTGGGGCACAGATACG. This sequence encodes CASSGRGWGTDT. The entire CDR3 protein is CASSGRGWGTDTQYF.

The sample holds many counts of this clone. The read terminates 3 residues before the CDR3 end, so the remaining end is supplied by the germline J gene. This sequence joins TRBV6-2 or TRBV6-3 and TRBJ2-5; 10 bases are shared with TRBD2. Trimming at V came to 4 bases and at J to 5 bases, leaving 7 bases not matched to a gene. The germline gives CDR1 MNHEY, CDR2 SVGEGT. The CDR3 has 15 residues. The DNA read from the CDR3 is TGTGCCAGCAGTTCCGCCCTAGCGGGGGAGGAGACC. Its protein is CASSSALAGEET. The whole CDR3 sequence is CASSSALAGEETQYF.

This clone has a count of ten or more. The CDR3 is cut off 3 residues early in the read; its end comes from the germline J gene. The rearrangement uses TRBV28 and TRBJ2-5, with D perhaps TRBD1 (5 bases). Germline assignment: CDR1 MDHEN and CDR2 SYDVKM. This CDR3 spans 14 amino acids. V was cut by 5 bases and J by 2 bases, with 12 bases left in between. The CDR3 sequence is CASSPREGQETQYF. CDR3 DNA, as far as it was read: TGTGCCAGCAGTCCCAGGGAAGGGCAAGAGACC.

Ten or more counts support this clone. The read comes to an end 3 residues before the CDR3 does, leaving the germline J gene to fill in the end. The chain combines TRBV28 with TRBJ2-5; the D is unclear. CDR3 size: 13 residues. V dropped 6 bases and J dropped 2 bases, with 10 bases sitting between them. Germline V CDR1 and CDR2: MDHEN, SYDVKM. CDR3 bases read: TGTGCCAGCAGGTTTTTCTTTCAAGAGACC. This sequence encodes CASRFFFQET. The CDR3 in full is CASRFFFQETQYF. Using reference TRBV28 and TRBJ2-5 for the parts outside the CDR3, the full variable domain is DVKVTQSSRYLVKRTGEKVFLECVQDMDHENMFWYRQDPGLGLRLIYFSYDVKMKEKGDIPEGYSVSREKKERFSLILESASTNQTSMYLCASRFFFQETQYFGPGTRLLVL.

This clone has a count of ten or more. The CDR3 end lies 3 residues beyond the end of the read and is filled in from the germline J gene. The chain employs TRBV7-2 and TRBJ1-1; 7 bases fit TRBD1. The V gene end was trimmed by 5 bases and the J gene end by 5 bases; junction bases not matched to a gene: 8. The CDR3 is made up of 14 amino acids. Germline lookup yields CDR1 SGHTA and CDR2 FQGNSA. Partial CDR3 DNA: TGTGCCAGCAGCAAGACAGGGTCGAGGACTGAA. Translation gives CASSKTGSRTE. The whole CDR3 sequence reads CASSKTGSRTEAFF.